Reported below is one T cell receptor beta chain. The antigen remains unidentified. This entry comes from a study of CD8 T cells in ankylosing spondylitis. The study's findings and limits: Peripheral blood samples showed relatively rare disease-linked clones, and these clones were CD8+.

Quantitative 5'-RACE was performed with molecular barcodes, and it yielded the TCR beta libraries. From the 5' RACE reads, TCRdb called clonotypes with MiXCR, one entry per CDR3 protein. Here the sample spans around 180,000 distinct CDR3 sequences, around a sixth being singletons. Trimming cost V 4 bases and J 2 bases, with 9 bases left between them. CDR1 and CDR2 from the germline V gene are SEHNR and FQNEAQ (reference sequence). The CDR3 is 13 amino acids. The sample comprised blood, either unsorted or a sorted T cell fraction (not recorded which). V usage is TRBV7-9 and J usage is TRBJ2-7, with no clear D. The clonotype comes from a male donor under 30 with ankylosing spondylitis or in good health (not recorded which). CDR3: CASSSPITYEQYF. CDR3 nucleotide sequence: TGTGCCAGCAGCTCCCCCATTACCTACGAGCAGTACTTC.